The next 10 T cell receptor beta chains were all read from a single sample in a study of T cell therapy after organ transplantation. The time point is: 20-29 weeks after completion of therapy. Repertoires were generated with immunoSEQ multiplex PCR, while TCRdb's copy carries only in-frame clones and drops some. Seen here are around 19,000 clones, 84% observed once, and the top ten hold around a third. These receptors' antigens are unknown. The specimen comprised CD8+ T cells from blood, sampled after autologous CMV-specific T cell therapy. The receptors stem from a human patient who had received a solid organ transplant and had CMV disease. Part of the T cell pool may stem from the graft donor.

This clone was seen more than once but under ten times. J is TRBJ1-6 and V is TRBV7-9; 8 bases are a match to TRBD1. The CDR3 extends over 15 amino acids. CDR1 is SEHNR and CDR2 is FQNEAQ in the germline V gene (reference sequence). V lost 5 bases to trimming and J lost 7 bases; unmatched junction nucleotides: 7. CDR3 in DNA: TGTGCCAGCAGCCCCGGACAGGGTGCGAATTCACCCCTCCACTTT. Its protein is CASSPGQGANSPLHF.

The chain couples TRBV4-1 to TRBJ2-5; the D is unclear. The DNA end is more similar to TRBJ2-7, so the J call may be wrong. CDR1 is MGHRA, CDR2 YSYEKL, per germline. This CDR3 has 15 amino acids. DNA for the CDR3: TGCGCCAGCAGCCAAGAAGGTCCCGGCGCCTACGAGCAGTACTTC. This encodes CASSQEGPGAYEQYF.

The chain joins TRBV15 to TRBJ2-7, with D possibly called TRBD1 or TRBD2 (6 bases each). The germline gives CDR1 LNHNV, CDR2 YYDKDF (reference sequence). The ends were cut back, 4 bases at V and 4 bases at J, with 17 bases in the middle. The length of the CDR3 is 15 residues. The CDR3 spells CATSTRWGAQYEQYF. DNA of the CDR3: TGTGCCACCAGCACGAGATGGGGGGCTCAATACGAGCAGTACTTC.

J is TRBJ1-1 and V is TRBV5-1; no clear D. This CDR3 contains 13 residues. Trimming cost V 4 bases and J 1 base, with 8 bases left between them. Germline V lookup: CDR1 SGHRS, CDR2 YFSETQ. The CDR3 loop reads CASSPAENTEAFF. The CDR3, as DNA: TGCGCCAGCAGCCCGGCCGAGAACACTGAAGCTTTCTTT.

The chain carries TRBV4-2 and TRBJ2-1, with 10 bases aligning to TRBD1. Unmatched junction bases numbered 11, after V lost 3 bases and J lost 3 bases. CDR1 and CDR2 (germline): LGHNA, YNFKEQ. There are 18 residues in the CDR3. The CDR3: CASSQGLYGTGVYNEQFF. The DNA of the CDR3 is TGTGCCAGCAGCCAGGGGCTGTACGGGACAGGGGTCTACAATGAGCAGTTCTTC.

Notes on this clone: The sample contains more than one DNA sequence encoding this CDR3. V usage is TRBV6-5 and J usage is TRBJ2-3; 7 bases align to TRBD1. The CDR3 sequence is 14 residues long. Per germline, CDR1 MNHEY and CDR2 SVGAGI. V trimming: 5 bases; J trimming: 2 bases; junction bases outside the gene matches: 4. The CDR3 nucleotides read TGTGCCAGCAGTCCGGGACAGTTCACAGATACGCAGTATTTT. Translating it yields CASSPGQFTDTQYF.

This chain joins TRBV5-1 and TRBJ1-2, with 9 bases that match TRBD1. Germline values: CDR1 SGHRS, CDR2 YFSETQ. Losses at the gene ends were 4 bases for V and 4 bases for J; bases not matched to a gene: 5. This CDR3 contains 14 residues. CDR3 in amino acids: CASSRGTGSYGYTF. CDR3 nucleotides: TGCGCCAGCAGCCGCGGGACAGGGAGCTATGGCTACACCTTC.

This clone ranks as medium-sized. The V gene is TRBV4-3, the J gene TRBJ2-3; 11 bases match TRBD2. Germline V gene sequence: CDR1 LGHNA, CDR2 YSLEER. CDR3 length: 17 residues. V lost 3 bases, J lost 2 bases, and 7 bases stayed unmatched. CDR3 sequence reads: CASSHWTSGLNTDTQYF. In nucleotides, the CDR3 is TGCGCCAGCAGCCATTGGACTAGCGGGCTTAACACAGATACGCAGTATTTT.

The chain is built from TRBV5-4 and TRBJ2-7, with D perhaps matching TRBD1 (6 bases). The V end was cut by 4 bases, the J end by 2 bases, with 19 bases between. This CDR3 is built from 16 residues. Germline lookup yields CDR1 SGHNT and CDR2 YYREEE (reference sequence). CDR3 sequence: CASSPEGVEGPYEQYF. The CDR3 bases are TGTGCCAGCAGCCCCGAGGGGGTAGAGGGCCCCTACGAGCAGTACTTC.

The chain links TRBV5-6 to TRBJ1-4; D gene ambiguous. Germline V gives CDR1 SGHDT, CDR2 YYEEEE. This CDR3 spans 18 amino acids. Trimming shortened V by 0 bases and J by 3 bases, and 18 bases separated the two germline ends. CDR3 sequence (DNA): TGTGCCAGCAGCTTGGGGTTTGGCCCCCCCCTCCCTAATGAAAAACTGTTTTTT. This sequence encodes CASSLGFGPPLPNEKLFF.